The source of this T cell receptor (beta chain) is a study of T cells in localized non-small cell lung cancer (dated by TCRdb to about 2020). Background on the whole study: The study analyzed T cell repertoires of hundreds of early-stage NSCLC patients, comparing tumors and uninvolved tumor-adjacent lungs. All 240 or so NSCLC patients in the cohort were treatment-naive and had localized lung tumors that were resected. A mean age of around 69 years was recorded for the NSCLC patients, of whom 120 to 150 were male and more than 85 were female.

This clone was detected only once. No antigen is known for it. Base quality data are lacking; no much larger clone is found one base away. The immunoSEQ Assay was used to sequence TCR beta CDR3 regions from DNA. The paper's data handling went like this. To compute T cell density, TCR beta template counts were normalized to usable DNA, which was estimated by amplifying housekeeping genes. The preseqR package was used to estimate richness by extrapolating to 400,000 templates for PBMC samples and to 120,000 templates for tissue samples. Clonality was defined by subtracting Pielou's evenness from one. Differential abundance testing on productive amino-acid clonotypes, with a minimum total count of 5 and an alpha of 0.1, was used to identify tissue-enriched TCRs. The Jaccard Index and the Morisita Overlap Index were used to quantify repertoire overlap between compartments. TCR beta CDR3s were clustered by GLIPH together with public tetramer-defined viral CDR3s, and at least three viral sequences plus V-gene enrichment were required for viral motifs. Held by TCRdb, this immuneACCESS table contains in-frame sequences only and omits some clones. Under half of the omission traces to an unresolved V gene where checked; the cause of the rest is unknown. The DNA gave D and trimming, while V, J and clone size come from that table. For this sample there are fewer than 100,000 clones; 80% appear just once. 8.5% to 10% of the sample belongs to the ten largest clones.

At diagnosis, tumor, uninvolved tumor-adjacent lung and peripheral blood were collected and then preserved as a mix of FFPE and fresh-frozen material. For TCR repertoire profiling, the blood samples were analyzed as peripheral blood mononuclear cells. Study-wide conclusions, independent of this receptor: Uninvolved tumor-adjacent lung showed the highest T cell clonality, higher than tumor, which suggests more focused antigenic responses in the uninvolved tumor-adjacent lung. Because of the exploratory design, TCR variables were selected using unadjusted p-values without false-discovery rate correction. A median of 57 of the top 100 tumor clones turned up in the paired uninvolved adjacent lung, and under 30 of those clones also ranked among the top 100 of that same adjacent lung. Higher blood T cell density associated with longer overall survival, while higher adjacent-lung clonality associated with shorter survival. Multi-region tumor sequencing was not performed, so intratumor heterogeneity could not be excluded.

CDR1 and CDR2 are drawn from the germline V gene: MDHEN, SYDVKM. V loses 8 bases of germline sequence and J loses 4 bases, and the interval between the two ends is 14 bases. The CDR3 starts with the cysteine, ends with the phenylalanine, and has 13 residues. Here the CDR3 DNA is all that survives: 39 bases in frame from base 1. This specimen consisted of peripheral blood, obtained before any cancer treatment. The TCR sequence derives from a female donor over 55 with stage I lung adenocarcinoma. Recombination linked TRBV28 to TRBJ1-1; the D gene is perhaps TRBD1, on 5 matching bases. The CDR3 protein: CASHGGKRTEAFF. The sequenced DNA is TGTGCCAGCCATGGGGGGAAGCGCACTGAAGCTTTCTTT.